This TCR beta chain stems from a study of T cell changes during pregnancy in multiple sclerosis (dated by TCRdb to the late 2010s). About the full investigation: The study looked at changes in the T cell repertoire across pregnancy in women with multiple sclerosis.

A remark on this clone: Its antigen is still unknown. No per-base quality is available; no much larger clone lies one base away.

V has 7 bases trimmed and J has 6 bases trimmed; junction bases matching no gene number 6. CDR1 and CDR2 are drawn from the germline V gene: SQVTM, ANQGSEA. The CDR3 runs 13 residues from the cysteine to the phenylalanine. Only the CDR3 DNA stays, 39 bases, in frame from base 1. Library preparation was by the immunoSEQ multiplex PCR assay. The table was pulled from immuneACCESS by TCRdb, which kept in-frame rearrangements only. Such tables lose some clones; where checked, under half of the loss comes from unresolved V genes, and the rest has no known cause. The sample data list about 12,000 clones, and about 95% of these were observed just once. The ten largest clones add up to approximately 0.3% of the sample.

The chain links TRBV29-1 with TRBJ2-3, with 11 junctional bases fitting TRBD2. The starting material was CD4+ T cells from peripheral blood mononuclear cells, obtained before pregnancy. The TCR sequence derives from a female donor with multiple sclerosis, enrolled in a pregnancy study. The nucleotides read TGCAGCGCTTTAGCGGGGGGGCGCGATACGCAGTATTTT. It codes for CSALAGGRDTQYF.